This TCR beta chain was sequenced for a study of memory CD4+ T cells and cytomegalovirus serostatus (dated by TCRdb to the late 2010s). A note on the overall study: The cohort included approximately 35 healthy adults from Belgium, of whom 9 were CMV seropositive and 24 were CMV seronegative. CD4+ memory TCRbeta repertoires of a Belgian cohort with known cytomegalovirus serostatus were sequenced in order to replicate a published TCR-based CMV serostatus classifier.

Broad study findings and their caveats: On the Belgian cohort, the classifier built on the original framework reached a median bootstrapped AUC of roughly 0.96, with a 95% CI of 0.76-1.00. For predicting CMV serostatus, the median bootstrapped AUC was approximately 0.96 using the original framework and 0.91 using a US-trained random forest. The results were interpreted as suggesting that the CMV-associated TCR signature is largely present in the CD4+ memory repertoire. Only CD4+CD45RO+ memory cells were sequenced, in contrast to the original study, in which naive and memory CD4+ and CD8+ populations were covered. Of more than 150 previously reported CMV-associated TCRbeta sequences, approximately 70 appeared in the CD4+ memory repertoires, each in one to five individuals.

The Quick-DNA Microprep Kit was used to extract genomic DNA from the sorted cells. TCRbeta DNA was amplified with the immunoSEQ hsTCRbeta kit following the manufacturer's protocol. TCRbeta libraries were sequenced on an Illumina MiSeq instrument. As for the original processing: Following removal of out-of-frame sequences, 2.2 million or so distinct TCRbeta sequences were retained, with an average of roughly 67,000 per individual. Each individual was scored according to the count of approximately 170 previously reported CMV-associated TCRbeta sequences and the total productive distinct TCRbeta count. A beta-binomial model was reimplemented in Python, and scikit-learn random forests with default parameters were trained on data from the US cohort. On the Belgian cohort, classifier performance was reported as the median AUC, along with percentile confidence intervals, across 10,000 bootstrap iterations. The table was pulled from immuneACCESS by TCRdb, which kept in-frame rearrangements only. Such tables lose some clones; where checked, under half of the loss comes from unresolved V genes, and the rest has no known cause. That table furnishes V, J and clone size, whereas the DNA furnished D and trimming. The sample table shows 40,000 to 45,000 clones, and less than 85% are seen once. Together, the top ten hold approximately 1.8% of the sample.

Regarding this clone: There is no known antigen for this receptor. There are no base qualities to consult, and no much larger clone falls within one base.

A FACSAria II was used to sort memory CD4+ T cells, defined as single viable CD3+CD4+CD8-CD45RO+ cells. To determine CMV serostatus, a Roche Elecsys assay was used that detects serum IgG against CMV pp150, pp28, p38 and p52. Once the samples were thawed, total CD4+ T cells were enriched through positive selection using CD4 magnetic microbeads. The samples came from a different study that was designed specifically to examine the CD4+ T cell memory repertoire. Peripheral blood mononuclear cells were isolated and cryopreserved following standard operating procedures; serum was stored at -80 °C. The staining relied on CD3-PerCP (BW264/56), CD4-APC (RPA-T4), CD45RO-PE (UCHT1) and CD8-Pacific Orange (3B5) antibodies, and Sytox blue was used to exclude non-viable cells. V is clipped by 4 bases and J by 2 bases, and the sequence between their germline boundaries is 11 bases long. CDR1 and CDR2 are read off the germline V gene as MNHNS and SASEGT. From the cysteine through the phenylalanine, the CDR3 covers 14 amino acids. Only the CDR3 region is kept as DNA, spanning 42 bases read in frame from base 1.

Sequenced sample: memory CD4+ T cells from blood. This clonotype was obtained from an adult in good health and CMV-seronegative. The rearrangement combines TRBV6-1 with TRBJ2-5; the D segment cannot be called with confidence. The CDR3 in this case is CASSVGSGQETQYF. The nucleotides are TGTGCCAGCAGTGTAGGAAGTGGGCAAGAGACCCAGTACTTC.